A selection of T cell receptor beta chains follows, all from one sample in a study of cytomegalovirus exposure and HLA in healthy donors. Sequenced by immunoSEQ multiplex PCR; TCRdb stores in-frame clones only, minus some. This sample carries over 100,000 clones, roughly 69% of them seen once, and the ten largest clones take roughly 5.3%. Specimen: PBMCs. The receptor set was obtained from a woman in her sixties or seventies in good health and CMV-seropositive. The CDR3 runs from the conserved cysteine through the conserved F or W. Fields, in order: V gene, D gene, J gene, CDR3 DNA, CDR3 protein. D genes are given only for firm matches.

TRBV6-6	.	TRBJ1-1	TGTGCCAGCAGTTACAGGGAACAGGGACCGGACACTGAAGCTTTCTTT	CASSYREQGPDTEAFF
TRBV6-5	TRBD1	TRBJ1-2	TGTGCCAGTCGGAAAACAGGGGTCGTAAACTATGGCTACACCTTC	CASRKTGVVNYGYTF
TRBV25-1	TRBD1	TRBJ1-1	TGTGCCAGCAGTGCCTACAGGGGAGGGAACACTGAAGCTTTCTTT	CASSAYRGGNTEAFF
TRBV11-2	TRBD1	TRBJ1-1	TGTGCCAGCAGCACTACAGGGGGAAGAGCAGCTTTCTTT	CASSTTGGRAAFF
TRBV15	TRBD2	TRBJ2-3	TGTGCCACCAGCAGAGAGCGGGGGGTAGGCACGCAGTATTTT	CATSRERGVGTQYF
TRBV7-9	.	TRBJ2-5	TGTGCCAGCAGCTGGGGGCCAACTGATCAAGAGACCCAGTACTTC	CASSWGPTDQETQYF
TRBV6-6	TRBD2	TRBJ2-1	TGTGCCAGCACCTTGCCTCGGGGGGGCTCCTACAATGAGCAGTTCTTC	CASTLPRGGSYNEQFF
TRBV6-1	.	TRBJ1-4	TGTGCCAGCAGTGTCCGACGCGGGGCAACTAATGAAAAACTGTTTTTT	CASSVRRGATNEKLFF
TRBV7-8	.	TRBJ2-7	TGTGCCAGCAGCTTATTTCAGGGTCCCTACGAGCAGTACTTC	CASSLFQGPYEQYF
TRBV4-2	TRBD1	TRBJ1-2	TGTGCCAGCAGCCAAGGGACAGGGGCCGTCTATGGCTACACCTTC	CASSQGTGAVYGYTF